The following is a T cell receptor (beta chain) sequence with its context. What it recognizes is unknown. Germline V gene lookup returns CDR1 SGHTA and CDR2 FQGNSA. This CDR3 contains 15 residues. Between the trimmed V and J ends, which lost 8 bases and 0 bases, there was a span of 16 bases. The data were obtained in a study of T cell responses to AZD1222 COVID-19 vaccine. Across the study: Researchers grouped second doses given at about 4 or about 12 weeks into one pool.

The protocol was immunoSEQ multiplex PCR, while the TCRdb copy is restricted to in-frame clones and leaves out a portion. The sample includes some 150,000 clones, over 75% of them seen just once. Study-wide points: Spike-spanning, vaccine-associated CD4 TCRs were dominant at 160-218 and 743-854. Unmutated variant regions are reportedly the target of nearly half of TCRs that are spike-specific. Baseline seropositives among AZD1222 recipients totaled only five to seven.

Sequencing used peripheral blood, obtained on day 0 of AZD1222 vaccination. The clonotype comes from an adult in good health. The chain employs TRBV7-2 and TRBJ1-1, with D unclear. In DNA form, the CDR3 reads TGTGCCAGCGCGAGAGAGCAAGTACTGAACACTGAAGCTTTCTTT. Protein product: CASAREQVLNTEAFF.